This passage covers 21 T cell receptor beta chains from one sample sequenced in a study of CD8 T cells in ankylosing spondylitis (TCRdb year 2017). The library was built by means of 5' RACE. TCRdb names Illumina HiSeq 2500 as the instrument used. TCRdb reran the public reads through fastp at Q25 and MiXCR, keeping productive beta chains. Rows are combined by CDR3 protein, so each entry shows the most common genes and DNA. The sample includes about 39,000 distinct CDR3 sequences, with around 10% observed a single time. The top ten hold more than 15% of the sample. The sample comprised blood, either unsorted or a sorted T cell fraction (not recorded which). These receptors originate from a male donor with ankylosing spondylitis or in good health (not recorded which).

This clonotype has at least ten counts. This chain links TRBV20-1 with TRBJ2-1; 8 positions match TRBD2. The germline V gene has CDR1 DFQATT and CDR2 SNEGSKA (reference sequence). This CDR3 region has 13 residues. V lost 1 base, J lost 16 bases, and 12 bases stayed unmatched. CDR3 DNA sequence: TGCAGTGCTAGAGTCTTGAGCGGGAGTCGAGTATTCTTC. Protein product: CSARVLSGSRVFF.

Many counts were recorded for this clonotype. This rearrangement joins TRBV12-3 or TRBV12-4 to TRBJ2-2, with D perhaps matching TRBD1 (6 bases). This CDR3 is built from 15 residues. Trimming shortened V by 6 bases and J by 4 bases, and 15 bases separated the two germline ends. The CDR3 DNA is TGTGCCAGCAGGAAGCAGGGGCTCGGCACCGGGGAGCTGTTTTTT. Residues: CASRKQGLGTGELFF.

This clonotype occurred many times. V gene TRBV28 combines with J gene TRBJ1-5, with D unclear. Deletions cut 4 bases from V and 5 bases from J, with 6 bases between. CDR3 length equals 12 residues. Looked up from germline, CDR1 is MDHEN and CDR2 is SYDVKM. This chain's CDR3 is CASSSNYQPQHF. CDR3 bases: TGTGCCAGCAGTTCGAATTATCAGCCCCAGCATTTT.

This clonotype was counted many times. The chain employs TRBV27 and TRBJ2-2; TRBD1 matches 7 bases. Trimming took 6 bases from V and 1 from J; bases not matched to a gene: 5. The length of the CDR3 is 15 residues. CDR1 MNHEY and CDR2 SMNVEV come from the germline V gene (reference sequence). CDR3 amino acids: CASRTGTVNTGELFF. The CDR3 coding sequence is TGTGCCAGCAGAACCGGGACAGTGAACACCGGGGAGCTGTTTTTT.

This clonotype was seen at least ten times. The rearrangement joins TRBV4-1 to TRBJ1-5; D is unclear. Germline lookup yields CDR1 MGHRA and CDR2 YSYEKL. This CDR3 has 15 residues. The germline V and J ends were trimmed by 0 bases and 7 bases, with 13 bases remaining between them. CDR3 nucleotide sequence: TGCGCCAGCAGCCAAGATGAAGTGGGATTACAGCCCCAGCATTTT. Protein product: CASSQDEVGLQPQHF.

There are many counts of this clonotype. This sequence joins TRBV29-1 and TRBJ2-3, with TRBD2 identical over 7 bases. The ends lost 6 bases at V and 2 bases at J; junction bases unmatched: 11. In germline, CDR1 is SQVTM, CDR2 ANQGSEA. There are 15 residues in the CDR3. The CDR3 DNA sequence: TGCAGCGTGGGCGAGACTAGCTCCAACACAGATACGCAGTATTTT. Translated, it gives CSVGETSSNTDTQYF.

This clonotype was seen repeatedly, ten times or more. The chain combines TRBV6-2 or TRBV6-3 with TRBJ2-7; D unresolved. The CDR3 has 16 amino acids. Trimming took 4 bases from V and 3 from J, leaving 19 bases between them. Germline CDR1 reads MNHEY; CDR2 reads SVGEGT. The CDR3 DNA reads TGTGCCAGCAGTTCTCCCCGGTTTGCGGAGTTCTACGAGCAGTACTTC. It translates to CASSSPRFAEFYEQYF.

This clonotype occurred many times. The chain combines TRBV5-5 with TRBJ1-5; no clear D gene. The CDR3 contains 12 residues. With 4 bases removed from V and 3 bases from J, the gap between germline ends came to 5 bases. Germline-derived CDR1 and CDR2 are SGHKS and YYEKEE (reference sequence). CDR3 coding DNA: TGTGCCAGCAGCGAATCCAATCAGCCCCAGCATTTT. Translated, it gives CASSESNQPQHF.

About this clonotype itself: One junction end disagrees with the germline gene, perhaps due to a read error. The chain carries TRBV3-1 and TRBJ2-5; D is undetermined. This CDR3 has 17 residues. CDR1 LGHDT and CDR2 YNNKEL come from the germline V gene (reference sequence). The CDR3 loop is CACSQDSRLETQETQYF. DNA for the CDR3: TGTGCCTGCAGCCAAGATTCAAGGCTGGAGACGCAAGAGACCCAGTACTTC.

By sample share, this clonotype is medium-sized. This chain links TRBV9 with TRBJ2-7, with D unclear. There are 12 residues in the CDR3. V dropped 2 bases and J dropped 6 bases, with 9 bases sitting between them. CDR1 and CDR2 from the germline V gene are SGDLS and YYNGEE. In DNA, the CDR3 is TGTGCCAGCAGCGTCCCGATGGGCGAGCAGTACTTC. This translates into CASSVPMGEQYF.

This clonotype occurred many times. The genes are TRBV4-2 and TRBJ2-1; the match to TRBD2 covers 11 bases. CDR1 LGHNA and CDR2 YNFKEQ come from the germline V gene. With 4 bases clipped from V and 3 bases from J, the junction kept 8 bases outside the gene matches. This CDR3 is built from 17 residues. The CDR3 DNA is TGTGCCAGCAGCCCTCGAACTAGCGGGAGTATCTACAATGAGCAGTTCTTC. Translation gives CASSPRTSGSIYNEQFF.

This clonotype was seen repeatedly, ten times or more. The chain carries TRBV5-1 and TRBJ1-1; D may be TRBD1 (6 bases). Trimming took 2 bases from V and 1 from J, leaving 15 bases between them. The CDR3 runs to 16 residues. CDR1 is SGHRS, CDR2 YFSETQ, per germline. CDR3 sequence (DNA): TGCGCCAGCAGCTTTAAAAACCCGGGACAGAACACTGAAGCTTTCTTT. Translating it yields CASSFKNPGQNTEAFF.

At least ten counts were recorded for this clonotype. The chain employs TRBV2 and TRBJ1-5; D not resolved. From germline, CDR1 is SNHLY and CDR2 FYNNEI. This CDR3 has 14 amino acids. Trimming left V 8 bases short and J 7 bases short, with 18 bases between. In DNA form, the CDR3 reads TGTGCCAGCGCCGAAGGGTCATTCACCCAGCCCCAGCATTTT. Protein product: CASAEGSFTQPQHF.

This clonotype was picked up many times. The rearrangement joins TRBV20-1 to TRBJ1-2; a weak D match, TRBD1 (6 bases). The CDR3 is 16 amino acids. V dropped 4 bases and J dropped 4 bases, with 22 bases sitting between them. Germline loops: CDR1 DFQATT, CDR2 SNEGSKA (reference sequence). The CDR3 bases are TGCAGTGCTAACATCAGGGCCGGGGGGGCGGCCTATGGCTACACCTTC. Protein sequence: CSANIRAGGAAYGYTF.

This clonotype appeared many times. This chain connects TRBV28 to TRBJ1-6, with TRBD1 identical over 7 bases. Per the germline V gene, CDR1 is MDHEN and CDR2 is SYDVKM. The CDR3 loop spans 14 amino acids. The junction had 6 bases not matched to a gene; V was cut back by 3 bases and J by 10 bases. CDR3 region: CASSFGTESSPLHF. As DNA, the CDR3 is TGTGCCAGCAGTTTTGGGACAGAATCCTCACCCCTCCACTTT.

There are many counts of this clonotype. J is TRBJ2-3 and V is TRBV2; 9 bases are shared with TRBD2. Per germline, CDR1 SNHLY and CDR2 FYNNEI. With V trimmed by 8 bases and J by 4 bases, 7 bases remained unmatched. This CDR3 comprises 14 residues. This CDR3 is CASGVAGAADTQYF. The CDR3 DNA sequence: TGTGCCAGCGGGGTAGCGGGAGCGGCAGATACGCAGTATTTT.

Worth noting for this clonotype: This clone may be a read error of a much larger clone one base away. This sequence joins TRBV20-1 and TRBJ2-3, with 11 bases matching TRBD2. Germline CDR1 is DFQATT and CDR2 is SNEGSKA (reference sequence). This CDR3 contains 17 residues. This chain's CDR3 is CCARDPLSTSGSSTQYF. For the CDR3, the DNA is TGCTGTGCTAGAGATCCCCTTAGCACTAGCGGGAGTTCGACGCAGTATTTT.

This clonotype was picked up many times. J is TRBJ1-1 and V is TRBV20-1; 10 bases are shared with TRBD1. The germline V gene encodes CDR1 DFQATT and CDR2 SNEGSKA (reference sequence). V was pared by 2 bases and J by 4 bases, with 10 bases of the junction left unmatched. CDR3 length: 16 residues. CDR3 residues: CSARNHGTGDGTEAFF. DNA for the CDR3: TGCAGTGCTAGAAATCATGGGACAGGGGACGGCACTGAAGCTTTCTTT.

This clonotype was detected many times. The rearrangement joins TRBV6-1 to TRBJ2-2; the D call may be TRBD1 or TRBD2 (5 bases each). Deletions cut 4 bases from V and 8 bases from J, with 11 bases between. The CDR3 extends over 13 amino acids. Per germline, CDR1 MNHNS and CDR2 SASEGT. The CDR3 region has the DNA TGTGCCAGCAGTGTCGAGGGGAGAGGGGAGCTGTTTTTT. Translated: CASSVEGRGELFF.

This clonotype was recorded at least ten times. The chain employs TRBV5-6 and TRBJ1-1; TRBD1 aligns across 7 bases. From germline, CDR1 is SGHDT and CDR2 YYEEEE. CDR3 length equals 15 residues. The junction had 10 bases not matched to a gene; V was cut back by 4 bases and J by 4 bases. The CDR3 nucleotides are TGTGCCAGCAGCCCAACCCACAGGGGTCGCACTGAAGCTTTCTTT. Translated: CASSPTHRGRTEAFF.

Ten or more counts support this clonotype. The chain is built from TRBV20-1 and TRBJ2-1; D not resolved. The germline gives CDR1 DFQATT, CDR2 SNEGSKA (reference sequence). CDR3 length equals 14 residues. Trimming cost V 6 bases and J 1 base, with 13 bases left between them. CDR3 in DNA: TGCAGTGCAACAGAGGCTGATTCCTACAATGAGCAGTTCTTC. Its translation: CSATEADSYNEQFF.